The clone carrying this T cell receptor (beta chain) showed up many times. Its antigen is unidentified. The CDR3 loop spans 13 amino acids. Germline V lookup: CDR1 SGHRS, CDR2 YFSETQ. V shed 5 bases, J shed 7 bases, and the junction held 4 bases outside the gene matches. Each TCR beta library was made by quantitative 5'-RACE that incorporated molecular barcodes. From the 5' RACE reads, TCRdb called clonotypes with MiXCR, one entry per CDR3 protein. The table has 250,000 to 300,000 distinct CDR3 sequences, 15% to 20% seen once. The entry originates in a study of CD8 T cells in ankylosing spondylitis. Study conclusions and caveats: Certain motif variants had earlier been reported in reactive arthritis synovial fluid and blood. Typical of ankylosing spondylitis blood, it appeared, was a TCR beta motif of several highly homologous variants. In ankylosing spondylitis patients, matched synovial fluid reportedly showed significant enrichment of disease-linked clones.

Sequencing was carried out using blood, either unsorted or a sorted T cell fraction (not recorded which). This rearrangement joins TRBV5-1 to TRBJ2-1; 9 nucleotides line up with TRBD1. The TCR sequence derives from a male donor with ankylosing spondylitis or in good health (not recorded which). In DNA form, the CDR3 reads TGCGCCAGCAGAGGGACAGGGAGTAATGAGCAGTTCTTC. Translated: CASRGTGSNEQFF.